The sequence of this T cell receptor beta chain was determined in a study of OX40 agonist ivuxolimab in advanced cancers. On the study more broadly: At doses from 0.01 to 10 mg/kg, patients were given intravenous ivuxolimab every 2 weeks. The study enrolled dose-escalation patients with hepatocellular carcinoma, melanoma, renal cell or head and neck cancer.

There are 14 residues in the CDR3. Germline V gene lookup returns CDR1 MNHEY and CDR2 SVGAGI. The ends were cut back, 0 bases at V and 6 bases at J, with 9 bases in the middle. Notes on the study in general: The study observed clonal expansion of CD4+ and CD8+ blood T cells by week 6 at 0.1 to 3.0 mg/kg.

A word on this clone: Its antigen is unidentified.

Samples of blood were obtained at baseline, on cycle 4 day 1, and on cycle 7 day 1. Here immunoSEQ multiplex PCR was the method, and the copy in TCRdb shows in-frame clones only, minus some. The data contain about 80,000 clones, roughly 94% of them singletons. This clonotype was obtained from an adult with an advanced solid tumor such as melanoma, head and neck, liver or kidney cancer. The V gene is TRBV6-5, the J gene TRBJ1-5; a weak D match, TRBD1 (5 bases). This specimen consisted of CD4+ or CD8+ T cells sorted from blood, obtained in a trial of the OX40 agonist ivuxolimab. The CDR3 protein is CASSYSGRGQPQHF. The CDR3 DNA reads TGTGCCAGCAGTTACTCGGGGCGGGGTCAGCCCCAGCATTTT.